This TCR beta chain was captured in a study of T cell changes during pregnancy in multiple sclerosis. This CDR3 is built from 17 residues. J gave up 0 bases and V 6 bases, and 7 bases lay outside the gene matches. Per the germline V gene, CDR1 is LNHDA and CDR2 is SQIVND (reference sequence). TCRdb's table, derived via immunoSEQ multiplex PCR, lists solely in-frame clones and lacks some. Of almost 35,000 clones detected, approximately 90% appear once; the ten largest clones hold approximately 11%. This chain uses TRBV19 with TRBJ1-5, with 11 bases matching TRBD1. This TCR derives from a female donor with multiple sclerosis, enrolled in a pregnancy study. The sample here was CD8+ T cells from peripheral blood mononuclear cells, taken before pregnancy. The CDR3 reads CASSQGQGAYSNQPQHF. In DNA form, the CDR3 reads TGTGCCAGTAGCCAAGGACAGGGGGCATATAGCAATCAGCCCCAGCATTTT. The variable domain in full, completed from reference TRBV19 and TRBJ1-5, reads DGGITQSPKYLFRKEGQNVTLSCEQNLNHDAMYWYRQDPGQGLRLIYYSQIVNDFQKGDIAEGYSVSREKKESFPLTVTSAQKNPTAFYLCASSQGQGAYSNQPQHFGDGTRLSIL.